Presented here are 7 T cell receptor beta chains from one specimen sequenced in a study of blood T cell repertoires in COVID-19. This table comes from immunoSEQ multiplex PCR, and its TCRdb copy is limited to in-frame clones, with some not included. The sample holds a few hundred thousand clones, approximately 83% seen once. The sequenced material came from peripheral blood. Receptor source: a woman in her forties or fifties with acute or convalescent COVID-19.

The rearrangement joins TRBV5-1 to TRBJ2-3, with TRBD2 matching over 10 bases. This CDR3 contains 17 residues. Per germline, CDR1 SGHRS and CDR2 YFSETQ. V lost 3 bases to trimming and J lost 5 bases; unmatched junction nucleotides: 12. Here the CDR3 reads CASSSTPSGGAEDTQYF. CDR3 bases: TGCGCCAGCAGCTCCACGCCCAGCGGGGGGGCCGAAGATACGCAGTATTTT.

This clone was counted a few times. The chain recombines TRBV4-1 with TRBJ2-1; 7 bases align to TRBD2. J lost 7 bases, V lost 4 bases, and 7 bases had no gene match. This CDR3 contains 14 residues. CDR1 is MGHRA and CDR2 is YSYEKL in the germline V gene. The CDR3 nucleotides are TGCGCCAGCAGCCTCGGACTAGTGCGGAATGAGCAGTTCTTC. Translated: CASSLGLVRNEQFF.

V and J are TRBV7-2 and TRBJ1-6; maybe TRBD1 (5 bases). The CDR3 is 14 amino acids. Trimming left V 5 bases short and J 8 bases short, with 13 bases between. The germline V gene has CDR1 SGHTA and CDR2 FQGNSA. The CDR3 DNA reads as TGTGCCAGCAGCCCCCGACAGCTCCATTCACCCCTCCACTTT. Its protein is CASSPRQLHSPLHF. The full variable domain, with the rest looked up from reference TRBV7-2 and TRBJ1-6, is GAGVSQSPSNKVTEKGKDVELRCDPISGHTALYWYRQSLGQGLEFLIYFQGNSAPDKSGLPSDRFSAERTGGSVSTLTIQRTQQEDSAVYLCASSPRQLHSPLHFGNGTRLTVT.

The gene calls are TRBV28 and TRBJ1-1, with D perhaps TRBD1 (6 bases). Germline CDR1 MDHEN, CDR2 SYDVKM. V was shortened by 7 bases and J by 5 bases, with 14 bases between the two germline ends. This CDR3 is 13 amino acids long. The CDR3 region has the DNA TGTGCCAGCACTTTTACAGGGTGGACTGAAGCTTTCTTT. It yields the protein CASTFTGWTEAFF. Based on the CDR3 plus reference TRBV28 and TRBJ1-1, the full variable domain is DVKVTQSSRYLVKRTGEKVFLECVQDMDHENMFWYRQDPGLGLRLIYFSYDVKMKEKGDIPEGYSVSREKKERFSLILESASTNQTSMYLCASTFTGWTEAFFGQGTRLTVV.

V and J are TRBV12-3 or TRBV12-4 and TRBJ2-5; D might be TRBD1 (5 bases). The CDR3 has 13 amino acids. V shed 2 bases and J shed 5 bases, with 9 bases lying between them. The CDR3 DNA reads TGTGCCAGCAGTTTAATAGGGGCTGAGACCCAGTACTTC. Translation: CASSLIGAETQYF.

The chain's CDR3 is CASSLAPGTGDEQYF. The DNA of the CDR3 is TGTGCCAGCAGCTTGGCCCCCGGGACAGGCGACGAGCAGTACTTC. This chain connects TRBV5-4 to TRBJ2-7; TRBD1 aligns across 8 bases. After removal of 0 bases from V and 5 bases from J, the junction contained 7 bases not matched to a gene. CDR1 and CDR2 (germline): SGHNT, YYREEE (reference sequence). This CDR3 has 15 amino acids. Looking up the rest from reference TRBV5-4 and TRBJ2-7 gives the full variable domain: ETGVTQSPTHLIKTRGQQVTLRCSSQSGHNTVSWYQQALGQGPQFIFQYYREEENGRGNFPPRFSGLQFPNYSSELNVNALELDDSALYLCASSLAPGTGDEQYFGPGTRLTVT.

This clone was observed a single time. This rearrangement joins TRBV5-5 to TRBJ1-1, with D maybe TRBD1 (5 bases). Between the trimmed V and J ends, which lost 1 base and 1 base, there was a span of 8 bases. The CDR3 extends over 14 amino acids. The germline gives CDR1 SGHKS, CDR2 YYEKEE (reference sequence). The CDR3 is CASSLITGNTEAFF. Here the CDR3 DNA reads TGTGCCAGCAGCTTGATCACAGGGAACACTGAAGCTTTCTTT.